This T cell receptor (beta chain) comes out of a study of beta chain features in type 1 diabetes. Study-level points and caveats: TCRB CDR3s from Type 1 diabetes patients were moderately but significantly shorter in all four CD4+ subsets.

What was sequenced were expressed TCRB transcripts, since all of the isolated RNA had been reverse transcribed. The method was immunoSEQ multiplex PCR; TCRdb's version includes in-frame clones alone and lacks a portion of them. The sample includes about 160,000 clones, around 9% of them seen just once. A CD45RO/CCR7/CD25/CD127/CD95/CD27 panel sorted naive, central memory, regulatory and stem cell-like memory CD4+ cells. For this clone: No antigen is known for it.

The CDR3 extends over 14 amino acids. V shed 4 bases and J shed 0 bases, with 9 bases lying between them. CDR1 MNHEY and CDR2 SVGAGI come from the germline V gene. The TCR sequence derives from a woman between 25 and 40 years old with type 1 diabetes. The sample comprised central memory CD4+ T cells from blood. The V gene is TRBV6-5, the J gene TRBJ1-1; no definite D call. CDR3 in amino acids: CASSSEVLNTEAFF. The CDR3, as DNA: TGTGCCAGCAGTTCGGAGGTTTTGAACACTGAAGCTTTCTTT.